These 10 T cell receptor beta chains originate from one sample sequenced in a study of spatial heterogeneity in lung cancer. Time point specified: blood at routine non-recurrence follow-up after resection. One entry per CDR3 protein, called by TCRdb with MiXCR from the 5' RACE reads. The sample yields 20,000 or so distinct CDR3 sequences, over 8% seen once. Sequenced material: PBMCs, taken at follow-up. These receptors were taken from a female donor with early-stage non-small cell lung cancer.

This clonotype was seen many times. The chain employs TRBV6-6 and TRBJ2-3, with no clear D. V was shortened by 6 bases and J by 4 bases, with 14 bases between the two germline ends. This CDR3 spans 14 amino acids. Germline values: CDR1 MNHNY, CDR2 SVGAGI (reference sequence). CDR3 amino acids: CASSLSRPADTQYF. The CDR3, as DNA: TGTGCCAGCAGCCTTAGCCGACCCGCAGATACGCAGTATTTT.

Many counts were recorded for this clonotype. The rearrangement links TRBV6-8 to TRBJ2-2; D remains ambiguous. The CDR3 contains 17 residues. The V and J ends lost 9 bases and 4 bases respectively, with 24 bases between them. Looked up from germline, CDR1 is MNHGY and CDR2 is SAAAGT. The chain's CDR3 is CARNDGLGSPATGELFF. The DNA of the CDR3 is TGTGCCAGGAACGATGGGCTCGGCAGCCCAGCCACCGGGGAGCTGTTTTTT.

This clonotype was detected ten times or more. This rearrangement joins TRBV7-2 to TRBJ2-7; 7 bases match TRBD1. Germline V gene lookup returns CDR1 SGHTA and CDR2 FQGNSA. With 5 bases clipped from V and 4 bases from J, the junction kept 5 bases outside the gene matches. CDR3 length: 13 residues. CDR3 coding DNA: TGTGCCAGCAGCCCCTCCAGGGGGTACGAGCAGTACTTC. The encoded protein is CASSPSRGYEQYF.

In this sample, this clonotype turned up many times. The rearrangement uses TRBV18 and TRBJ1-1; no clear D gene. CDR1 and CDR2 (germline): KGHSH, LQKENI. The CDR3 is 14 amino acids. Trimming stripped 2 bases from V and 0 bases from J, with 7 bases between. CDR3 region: CASSPMDLNTEAFF. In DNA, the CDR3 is TGTGCCAGCTCACCAATGGATTTGAACACTGAAGCTTTCTTT.

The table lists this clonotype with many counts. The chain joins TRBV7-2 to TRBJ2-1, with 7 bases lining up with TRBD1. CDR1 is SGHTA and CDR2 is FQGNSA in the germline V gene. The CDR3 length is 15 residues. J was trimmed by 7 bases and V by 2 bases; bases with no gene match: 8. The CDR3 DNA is TGTGCCAGCAGCTTACAGGGGGTACAGGGGAATGAGCAGTTCTTC. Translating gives CASSLQGVQGNEQFF.

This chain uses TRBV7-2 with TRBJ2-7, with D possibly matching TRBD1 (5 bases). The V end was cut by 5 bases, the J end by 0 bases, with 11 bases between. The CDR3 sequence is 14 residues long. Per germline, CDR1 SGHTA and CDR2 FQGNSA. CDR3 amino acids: CASSPTAPSYEQYF. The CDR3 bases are TGTGCCAGCAGCCCGACAGCTCCCTCCTACGAGCAGTACTTC.

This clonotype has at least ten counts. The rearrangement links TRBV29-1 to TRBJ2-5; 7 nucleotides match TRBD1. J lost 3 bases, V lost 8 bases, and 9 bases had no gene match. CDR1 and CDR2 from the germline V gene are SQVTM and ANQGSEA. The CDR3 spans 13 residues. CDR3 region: CSHQDRVKETQYF. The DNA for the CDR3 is TGCAGCCACCAAGACAGGGTAAAAGAGACCCAGTACTTC.

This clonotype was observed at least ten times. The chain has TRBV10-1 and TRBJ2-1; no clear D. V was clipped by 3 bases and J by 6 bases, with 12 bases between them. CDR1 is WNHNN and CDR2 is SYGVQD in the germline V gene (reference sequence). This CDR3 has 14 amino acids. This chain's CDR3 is CASSDRSLLNEQFF. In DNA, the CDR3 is TGCGCCAGCAGTGATAGGTCCCTCCTCAATGAGCAGTTCTTC.

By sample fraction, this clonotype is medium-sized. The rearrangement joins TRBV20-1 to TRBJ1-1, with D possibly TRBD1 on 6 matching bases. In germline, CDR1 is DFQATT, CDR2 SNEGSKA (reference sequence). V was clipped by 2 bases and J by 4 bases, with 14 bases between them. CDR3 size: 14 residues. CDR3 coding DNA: TGCAGTGCTAGAACAACAGGGAGTGGCACTGAAGCTTTCTTT. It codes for CSARTTGSGTEAFF.

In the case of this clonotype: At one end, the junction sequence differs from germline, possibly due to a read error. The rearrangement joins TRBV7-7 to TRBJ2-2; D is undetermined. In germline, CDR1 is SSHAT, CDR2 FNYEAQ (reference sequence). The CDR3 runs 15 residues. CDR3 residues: CASSPARQDTGELFF. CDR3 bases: TGTGCTAGCAGCCCCGCTAGACAAGACACCGGGGAGCTGTTTTTT.